This TCR beta chain was captured in a study of regulatory T cells in long-lasting Graves disease (dated by TCRdb to the early 2020s). The study in broad terms: In the newly diagnosed Graves' disease group, patients had been taking antithyroid drugs for less than 3 months. A total of roughly 35 samples underwent TCR sequencing: about 13 from persistent and around 20 from newly diagnosed Graves' disease patients. Peripheral blood TCR sequencing and RNA sequencing compared persistent Graves' disease patients with newly diagnosed Graves' disease patients. The study took place in China and was registered as a clinical trial.

The germline V gene (reference sequence) supplies CDR1 SGHNT and CDR2 YYREEE. From its cysteine to its phenylalanine, the CDR3 spans 17 amino acids. Only the CDR3 portion is preserved as DNA: 51 bases, with reading frame beginning at the first base. After removal of 0 bases from V and 5 bases from J, the junction retains 11 bases not matched to a gene. General conclusions and limits of the study: A larger number of public clonotypes was shared among persistent patients (approximately 2,500) than among newly diagnosed patients (more than 850). Peripheral blood alone was examined, since thyroid tissue, which constituted the primary lesion, could not be accessed. Lower TCR Shannon entropy and fewer highly expanded clones were observed in persistent Graves' disease patients than in newly diagnosed patients, which suggested clonal expansion. Preferential use of TRBV28, TRBJ1-2 and TRBJ2-5 was observed in persistent disease, whereas TRBV20-1 and TRBJ2-1 were favored in newly diagnosed disease. As a limitation, the authors acknowledged that the small sample size may reduce accuracy. Only the TCR beta chain was sequenced and analyzed.

This clonotype was counted between two and nine times. Its antigen is currently not known. Base qualities were left out, and no much larger clone turns up one base away. Per the publication, the time point label means: newly diagnosed GD, antithyroid drugs for less than 3 months. For both TCR sequencing and RNA sequencing, RNA was extracted from PBMCs using TRIzol. Graves' disease was diagnosed according to American Thyroid Association guidelines. Recruitment of patients was carried out at an endocrinology department in Xi'an, China. From each patient, approximately 10 milliliters of peripheral blood was collected into an EDTA anticoagulant tube. Ficoll Paque Plus density gradient separation was used to isolate PBMCs, and no further T cell sorting was done. RNA quality was checked with an Agilent 2100 Bioanalyzer and agarose gel, and concentration with a NanoDrop 2000. Library preparation was by multiplex PCR. The sequencer was an Illumina HiSeq 4000. To build TCR beta libraries, CDR3 regions were amplified by Arm-PCR using iRepertoire HTBI primers. Before sequencing, the PCR products went through gel purification. Processing in the source paper ran as follows. A total of some 60 TRBV and about 13 TRBJ segments were identified across samples and were used for gene usage analysis of CDR3 amino acid clonotypes. Filtered high-quality paired reads were merged into contigs using COPE and FqMerger. BLAST was used to align contigs to the IMGT TRBV, TRBD and TRBJ reference genes, and CDR3 was defined following IMGT. Clonotypes above 0.1% frequency were classified as highly expanded clones. Repertoire diversity was measured by Shannon entropy, and V-J evenness by the Gini coefficient. Clonotypes shared by more than one individual were considered public. Using fastp at Q25 and MiXCR, TCRdb reprocessed the public reads and kept productive beta chains. Each CDR3 protein gets just one entry, which takes the most common genes and DNA from the rows behind it. TCRdb assigned the V and J calls; the authors' analysis was not used. The sample table holds some 410,000 distinct CDR3 sequences, of which about 16% were seen once. Around 10% of the sample lies in the top ten.

The data were also submitted as part of a second study, on T cells in Graves' hyperthyroidism and ophthalmopathy. In that second paper, the authors write: Graves' hyperthyroidism was defined as stable when no progression to ophthalmopathy occurred over 18 months of follow-up. Hyperthyroidism patients were aged 18 to 65 years and newly diagnosed, with disease duration of less than 2 months. Exclusion was applied to patients with uncontrolled infections, other autoimmune diseases, pregnancy or lactation. Clinical symptoms, serum thyroxine and TRAb, thyroid ultrasound, and orbital computed tomography formed the basis for the diagnoses. For the first round of RT-PCR on the TCR CDR3, the HTBI primer set was used together with the Qiagen OneStep RT-PCR kit. Most expanded thyroid clonotypes (frequency above 0.001) were also detected in blood, a finding suggesting that blood repertoires may reflect thyroid immune responses. In cross-validation, a model built on a 13 V-J signature told ophthalmopathy apart from stable hyperthyroidism with just under 90% sensitivity and about 81% specificity, and in testing the same model reached 80%/75%. During validation, the model predicted progression to ophthalmopathy a median of about 6.5 months ahead of onset, with around 71% sensitivity and about 72% specificity. A discovery cohort of around 100 patients, about 40 with Graves' ophthalmopathy and fewer than 65 with stable Graves' hyperthyroidism, was used to find distinguishing TCR V-J signatures. Prospective prediction of ophthalmopathy was tested in an independent validation cohort of some 19 hyperthyroidism patients and 17 patients who later progressed to ophthalmopathy. The approximately 100 discovery patients were divided at random into training and test sets in a 7:3 ratio. Thyroid tissue and blood T-cell repertoires from six Graves' hyperthyroidism patients were also compared in the study. After sampling, hyperthyroidism patients received methimazole starting at 30 mg daily, and ophthalmopathy patients received high-dose intravenous methylprednisolone. The libraries were constructed in a second round of multiplex PCR and then size-selected and purified. The libraries were sequenced on an Illumina HiSeq2000 using paired-end 100 bp reads. SOAPnuke was used to process the raw data, removing reads that contained adapters or uncalled bases, had a mean Phred below 15, or lacked an exact match to the constant primer or identifier. High-quality paired reads were merged using COPE v1.2.5, and each unique nucleotide sequence was defined as a clonotype. MiTCR v1.1 was used to align the clonotypes against IMGT TRBV, TRBD and TRBJ reference segments. The analysis included only V-J combinations with a frequency above 0.0001, which together covered roughly 99% of the repertoires. A TCS score was defined as the ratio between F50 (clonal expansion) and ExV (chaos), using BLOSUM62-based TCRdist between CDR3 peptides within each V-J. Welch's t-statistics and random forest reduced 500 to 650 V-J features to around 14, which were used in a naive Bayes classifier (R e1071). Sample size was not statistically predetermined, and blinding of investigators to group allocation was not performed. The paper reports TCR Vbeta CDR3 sequencing of roughly 140 peripheral blood samples: around 41 ophthalmopathy, roughly 74 hyperthyroidism and approximately 17 progressor patients.

This receptor was obtained from a woman aged 25 to 39 with Graves disease. Donor details come from another sample of the same person, matched by shared clones. Recombination joined TRBV5-4 with TRBJ2-1, with TRBD2 identical over 7 junction bases. The source was peripheral blood mononuclear cells (PBMCs), collected at new diagnosis, from a patient treated with antithyroid drugs. The CDR3 region: CASSLEWWLADNNEQFF. The DNA sequence is TGTGCCAGCAGCTTGGAATGGTGGCTAGCGGACAACAATGAGCAGTTCTTC.